Presented here are 21 T cell receptor beta chains from one specimen sequenced in a study of regulatory T cells in long-lasting Graves disease. The time point here: persistent/refractory GD, antithyroid drugs over 5 years with positive TRAb. The authors made the TCR library using RNA they extracted from PBMCs. Arm-PCR of CDR3 regions and iRepertoire HTBI primers were the basis on which TCR beta libraries were built. MiXCR, run by TCRdb on the multiplex PCR reads, gives a single entry per CDR3 protein. This table has hundreds of thousands of distinct CDR3 sequences, around 30% appearing once. The sequencing here drew on peripheral blood mononuclear cells (PBMCs), taken when the disease was refractory, from a patient treated with antithyroid drugs. These receptors all stem from a female donor with Graves disease.

This clonotype appeared a few times. CDR3 in DNA: TGTGCCAGCAGCCAACTACGGGACAGCTATGGCTACACCTTC. Translation: CASSQLRDSYGYTF. The rearrangement links TRBV3-1 to TRBJ1-2; 7 bases agree with TRBD1. The CDR3 extends over 14 amino acids. Germline trimming cut 2 bases from V and 4 bases from J; bases unmatched to any gene: 4. The germline V gene has CDR1 LGHDT and CDR2 YNNKEL (reference sequence). Looking up the rest from reference TRBV3-1 and TRBJ1-2 gives the full variable domain: DTAVSQTPKYLVTQMGNDKSIKCEQNLGHDTMYWYKQDSKKFLKIMFSYNNKELIINETVPNRFSPKSPDKAHLNLHINSLELGDSAVYFCASSQLRDSYGYTFGSGTRLTVV.

The chain combines TRBV19 with TRBJ2-5, with TRBD2 identical over 8 bases. This CDR3 region has 16 residues. The junction had 10 bases not matched to a gene; V was cut back by 2 bases and J by 5 bases. Germline assignment: CDR1 LNHDA and CDR2 SQIVND (reference sequence). CDR3 DNA sequence: TGTGCCAGTAGTATACAGCCTCTTGAGCGGGGGGAGACCCAGTACTTC. Translated, it gives CASSIQPLERGETQYF.

This chain connects TRBV30 to TRBJ1-1; the D is unclear. V was trimmed by 0 bases and J by 6 bases, leaving 5 bases between them. The CDR3 spans 11 residues. Germline V CDR1 and CDR2: GTSNPN, SVGIG (reference sequence). CDR3 sequence reads: CAWSVRAEAFF. The CDR3 DNA follows: TGTGCCTGGAGTGTAAGGGCTGAAGCTTTCTTT.

This clonotype was counted between two and nine times. The chain carries TRBV27 and TRBJ1-1, with 10 bases identical to TRBD1. This CDR3 spans 17 amino acids. V gave up 6 bases and J gave up 3 bases; unmatched junction bases: 13. Germline V gene lookup returns CDR1 MNHEY and CDR2 SMNVEV (reference sequence). The CDR3: CASSLAGTGAFYTEAFF. Here the CDR3 DNA reads TGTGCCAGCAGCCTAGCCGGGACAGGGGCTTTTTACACTGAAGCTTTCTTT.

The gene calls are TRBV7-3 and TRBJ2-5; 8 bases line up with TRBD1. The CDR3 covers 14 residues. Germline lookup yields CDR1 SGHTA and CDR2 FQGTGA. The junction had 5 bases not matched to a gene; V was cut back by 6 bases and J by 2 bases. CDR3 nucleotides: TGTGCCAGCAGGAGGGACAGGAGTCAAGAGACCCAGTACTTC. Translation: CASRRDRSQETQYF.

In its sample, this clonotype was seen a few times. The CDR3 coding sequence is TGCAGTGCTAGAGGGGTTGCTAATGAAAAACTGTTTTTT. It is translated as CSARGVANEKLFF. V is TRBV20-1 and J is TRBJ1-4, with unresolved D. The germline V gene has CDR1 DFQATT and CDR2 SNEGSKA (reference sequence). Trimming took off 1 base at V and 3 bases at J, with 6 bases between the two ends. CDR3 length: 13 amino acids.

This clonotype was found many times. The chain combines TRBV2 with TRBJ2-2, with TRBD2 identical over 8 bases. In germline, CDR1 is SNHLY, CDR2 FYNNEI. V trimming: 7 bases; J trimming: 4 bases; junction bases outside the gene matches: 8. There are 15 residues in the CDR3. For the CDR3, the DNA is TGTGCCAGCACAGGGACTAGTGGGGTCACCGGGGAGCTGTTTTTT. Translated, it gives CASTGTSGVTGELFF.

The chain carries TRBV3-1 and TRBJ1-1, with unresolved D. Trimming cost V 6 bases and J 1 base, with 9 bases left between them. The CDR3 loop spans 13 amino acids. The germline V gene encodes CDR1 LGHDT and CDR2 YNNKEL (reference sequence). CDR3 nucleotides: TGTGCCAGCAGAACCGACGGGAACACTGAAGCTTTCTTT. It encodes CASRTDGNTEAFF.

The rearrangement links TRBV28 to TRBJ1-1; TRBD1 is a possible D gene (6 bases). Germline-derived CDR1 and CDR2 are MDHEN and SYDVKM. This CDR3 comprises 13 residues. The V and J ends lost 5 bases and 6 bases respectively, with 13 bases between them. Here the CDR3 reads CASSHARGPEAFF. In DNA, the CDR3 is TGTGCCAGCAGTCACGCCCGGGGGCCTGAAGCTTTCTTT. Variable domain in full (rest from reference TRBV28 and TRBJ1-1): DVKVTQSSRYLVKRTGEKVFLECVQDMDHENMFWYRQDPGLGLRLIYFSYDVKMKEKGDIPEGYSVSREKKERFSLILESASTNQTSMYLCASSHARGPEAFFGQGTRLTVV.

This clonotype was seen a handful of times. The chain recombines TRBV29-1 with TRBJ1-1, with D unclear. Germline V gene lookup returns CDR1 SQVTM and CDR2 ANQGSEA. V was trimmed by 5 bases and J by 3 bases, leaving 4 bases between them. This CDR3 is 10 amino acids long. In DNA, the CDR3 is TGCAGCGTTCTGTACACTGAAGCTTTCTTT. Translation gives CSVLYTEAFF.

The CDR3 protein is CSARFGSNEKLFF. The CDR3 DNA reads as TGCAGTGCTAGATTCGGTTCTAATGAAAAACTGTTTTTT. The rearrangement uses TRBV20-1 and TRBJ1-4; D unclear. There are 13 residues in the CDR3. V was shortened by 2 bases and J by 3 bases, with 7 bases between the two germline ends. Germline V gene sequence: CDR1 DFQATT, CDR2 SNEGSKA (reference sequence).

This rearrangement joins TRBV3-1 to TRBJ1-2; D possibly corresponds to TRBD1 (6 bases). V lost 1 base, J lost 4 bases, and 7 bases lay in between. Germline CDR1 LGHDT, CDR2 YNNKEL (reference sequence). The CDR3 is 13 amino acids. In DNA, the CDR3 is TGTGCCAGCAGCCAAGCGGACAGCTATGGCTACACCTTC. Amino acid sequence: CASSQADSYGYTF. The full variable domain, its missing parts supplied by reference TRBV3-1 and TRBJ1-2, is DTAVSQTPKYLVTQMGNDKSIKCEQNLGHDTMYWYKQDSKKFLKIMFSYNNKELIINETVPNRFSPKSPDKAHLNLHINSLELGDSAVYFCASSQADSYGYTFGSGTRLTVV.

The chain combines TRBV2 with TRBJ2-1; TRBD2 is a possible D gene (5 bases). Germline values: CDR1 SNHLY, CDR2 FYNNEI. Between the trimmed V and J ends, which lost 5 bases and 6 bases, there was a span of 11 bases. CDR3 length equals 13 residues. In nucleotides, the CDR3 is TGTGCCAGCAGTCCTGACGCGGGCAATGAGCAGTTCTTC. Encoded protein: CASSPDAGNEQFF.

As regards this clonotype: With a much larger clone just one base away, this may be a read error. This chain uses TRBV6-9 with TRBJ1-1; D is unresolved. Deletions cut 3 bases from V and 4 bases from J, with 18 bases between. The CDR3 is 16 residues long. CDR1 is MNHGY and CDR2 is SVAAGI in the germline V gene. In nucleotides, the CDR3 is TGTGCCAGCAGTTACTCAGGTTACGGCCAGTTCACTGAAGCTTTCTTT. It is translated as CASSYSGYGQFTEAFF.

There are a few counts of this clonotype. CDR3 bases: TGTGCCAGCAGCTTCGACAGCCGATTGGGGCATTTT. Amino acids: CASSFDSRLGHF. The chain carries TRBV6-1 and TRBJ1-5; tentative D call: TRBD1 (5 bases). V dropped 6 bases and J dropped 15 bases, with 18 bases sitting between them. The CDR3 contains 12 residues. Germline V gene sequence: CDR1 MNHNS, CDR2 SASEGT.

This clonotype was seen only a few times. The chain recombines TRBV7-6 with TRBJ1-4; 10 nucleotides agree with TRBD1. V was pared by 5 bases and J by 8 bases, with 8 bases of the junction left unmatched. CDR1 SGHVS and CDR2 FNYEAQ come from the germline V gene. The CDR3 has 15 amino acids. The CDR3 sequence: CASSPSGTGVEKLFF. DNA of the CDR3: TGTGCCAGCAGCCCCTCTGGGACAGGGGTGGAAAAACTGTTTTTT.

The chain uses TRBV6-1 and TRBJ1-1; 9 nucleotides align to TRBD1. V dropped 6 bases and J dropped 5; count of bases not matched to a gene: 7. This CDR3 has 14 residues. Looked up from germline, CDR1 is MNHNS and CDR2 is SASEGT. CDR3 coding DNA: TGTGCCAGCAGACTTTGGACAGGGGTAACTGAAGCTTTCTTT. Translated, it gives CASRLWTGVTEAFF.

This clonotype has only one observation. The gene calls are TRBV6-1 and TRBJ2-2, with no clear D. Looked up from germline, CDR1 is MNHNS and CDR2 is SASEGT. CDR3 length equals 16 residues. Trimming stripped 2 bases from V and 5 bases from J, with 15 bases between. CDR3 DNA: TGTGCCAGCAGTGAACCCCCGAGGATTGGGACCGGGGAGCTGTTTTTT. It codes for CASSEPPRIGTGELFF.

The CDR3 reads CASSLAVGKNTEAFF. The CDR3 nucleotides are TGCGCCAGCAGCCTGGCGGTCGGGAAGAACACTGAAGCTTTCTTT. The J gene is TRBJ1-1, the V gene TRBV5-1, with D unclear. V was trimmed by 4 bases and J by 1 base, leaving 14 bases between them. The CDR3 sequence is 15 residues long. Looked up from germline, CDR1 is SGHRS and CDR2 is YFSETQ.

This clonotype was picked up a small number of times. The V and J genes are TRBV15 and TRBJ1-2; D is uncertain. Trimming left V 3 bases short and J 4 bases short, with 15 bases between. This CDR3 region has 15 residues. In germline, CDR1 is LNHNV, CDR2 YYDKDF (reference sequence). The CDR3 DNA follows: TGTGCCACCAGCAGCGCACCCACACCCCCCTATGGCTACACCTTC. It specifies CATSSAPTPPYGYTF. The full variable domain, completed using reference TRBV15 and TRBJ1-2, is DAMVIQNPRYQVTQFGKPVTLSCSQTLNHNVMYWYQQKSSQAPKLLFHYYDKDFNNEADTPDNFQSRRPNTSFCFLDIRSPGLGDTAMYLCATSSAPTPPYGYTFGSGTRLTVV.

This clonotype appeared many times. The V gene is TRBV2, the J gene TRBJ1-4, with a tentative D call TRBD1 (6 bases). The CDR3 extends over 15 amino acids. V was clipped by 6 bases and J by 3 bases, with 14 bases between them. Germline V gene data show CDR1 as SNHLY and CDR2 as FYNNEI. The CDR3 region is CASRQGLISNEKLFF. The CDR3, as DNA: TGTGCCAGCAGACAGGGCCTGATCTCTAATGAAAAACTGTTTTTT.